Following are 27 T cell receptor beta chains from one sample sequenced in a study of T-cell reconstitution after alpha-beta-depleted transplantation in children (dated by TCRdb to the mid-2010s). The meaning of the sample's treatment or condition label: allogeneic hematopoietic cell transplantation with graft depleted of TCRalphabeta T cells and CD19 B cells. Libraries came from PCR. TCRdb names Illumina HiSeq 2500 as the instrument used. Molecular barcoding was employed in the preparation of TCR libraries, with unique molecular identifiers being used to normalize TCRbeta repertoire quantification. The public sequencing data were trimmed at Q25 with fastp and processed into clonotypes with MiXCR by TCRdb, which kept only in-frame beta chains. CDR3 protein sequences are deduplicated, and each keeps its most common genes and DNA. The sample records about 200,000 distinct CDR3 sequences, 5.5% to 7% of which are singletons. The ten top clones hold more than 5.5% of the sample.

This sample comprised PBMCs, obtained before TCRalphabeta/CD19-depleted stem cell transplant. Receptor source: a boy aged 2 to 10 with acute lymphoblastic leukemia, due to receive a stem cell transplant.

There are many counts of this clonotype. The chain recombines TRBV5-5 with TRBJ1-1; TRBD1 is a possible D gene (5 bases). CDR3 length: 13 amino acids. The V end was cut by 5 bases, the J end by 3 bases, with 11 bases between. The germline CDR1 and CDR2 sequences are SGHKS and YYEKEE (reference sequence). CDR3 sequence: CASRRKQDTEAFF. The CDR3 DNA sequence: TGTGCCAGCAGGCGGAAACAGGACACTGAAGCTTTCTTT. The full variable domain, its missing parts supplied by reference TRBV5-5 and TRBJ1-1, is DAGVTQSPTHLIKTRGQQVTLRCSPISGHKSVSWYQQVLGQGPQFIFQYYEKEERGRGNFPDRFSARQFPNYSSELNVNALLLGDSALYLCASRRKQDTEAFFGQGTRLTVV.

This clonotype was detected only a few times. The chain combines TRBV27 with TRBJ2-7; 7 nucleotides match TRBD1. This CDR3 spans 17 amino acids. Trimming cost V 5 bases and J 0 bases; bases outside gene matches: 13. Germline V CDR1 and CDR2: MNHEY, SMNVEV (reference sequence). The CDR3 reads CASSHQPPGQSSYEQYF. The CDR3 nucleotides read TGTGCCAGCAGTCACCAACCTCCGGGACAGAGCTCCTACGAGCAGTACTTC.

This clonotype was seen ten or more times. The rearrangement uses TRBV5-5 and TRBJ2-1; a weak D match, TRBD2 (6 bases). The V end lost 6 bases, the J end lost 8 bases, and 15 bases lay between the germline ends. The CDR3 loop spans 13 amino acids. Germline assignment: CDR1 SGHKS and CDR2 YYEKEE (reference sequence). The CDR3 bases are TGTGCCAGCACCTTACCTCCGGGAGATGAGCAGTTCTTC. It specifies CASTLPPGDEQFF.

This clonotype was seen many times. This chain uses TRBV20-1 with TRBJ2-3; TRBD2 agrees at 12 bases. Unmatched junction bases numbered 3, after V lost 3 bases and J lost 2 bases. This CDR3 has 15 amino acids. Germline CDR1 reads DFQATT; CDR2 reads SNEGSKA (reference sequence). CDR3 nucleotide sequence: TGCAGTGCTAGGACTAGCGGGGGTTACACAGATACGCAGTATTTT. Translation gives CSARTSGGYTDTQYF.

The gene calls are TRBV20-1 and TRBJ2-1; 7 bases are a match to TRBD2. CDR3 length equals 14 residues. After removal of 3 bases from V and 2 bases from J, the junction contained 4 bases not matched to a gene. Germline CDR1 DFQATT, CDR2 SNEGSKA (reference sequence). CDR3 sequence reads: CSARISGAYNEQFF. DNA for the CDR3: TGCAGTGCTAGGATAAGCGGGGCCTACAATGAGCAGTTCTTC.

The chain employs TRBV5-6 and TRBJ2-7; 7 bases line up with TRBD1. The CDR3 length is 14 residues. Germline CDR1 reads SGHDT; CDR2 reads YYEEEE. V lost 4 bases to trimming and J lost 5 bases; unmatched junction nucleotides: 9. The CDR3 nucleotides are TGTGCCAGCAGCGGGGACGGTACAGGGGACGAGCAGTACTTC. This encodes CASSGDGTGDEQYF.

This clonotype has a count of ten or more. This chain connects TRBV28 to TRBJ1-1; 8 positions match TRBD1. The CDR3 totals 13 residues. CDR1 is MDHEN and CDR2 is SYDVKM in the germline V gene. J was trimmed by 1 base and V by 9 bases; bases with no gene match: 4. CDR3 sequence: CARAQGANTEAFF. As DNA, the CDR3 is TGTGCCAGGGCCCAGGGGGCGAACACTGAAGCTTTCTTT.

The chain couples TRBV7-2 to TRBJ2-3; no definite D call. V was cut by 1 base and J by 0 bases, with 14 bases left in between. Germline-derived CDR1 and CDR2 are SGHTA and FQGNSA. The CDR3 covers 17 residues. CDR3 nucleotide sequence: TGTGCCAGCAGCTTAGGGCTTTTCACGGATAGCACAGATACGCAGTATTTT. Translating it yields CASSLGLFTDSTDTQYF.

This clonotype was observed many times. The chain has TRBV7-6 and TRBJ2-3, with D tentatively TRBD1 (5 bases). Germline CDR1 and CDR2: SGHVS and FNYEAQ. The CDR3 length is 17 residues. V lost 3 bases and J 2 bases, leaving 18 bases between the germline ends. CDR3 protein: CASSFGPGTGDTDTQYF. The DNA of the CDR3 is TGTGCCAGCAGCTTTGGGCCCGGAACAGGAGACACAGATACGCAGTATTTT.

This clonotype was seen only a few times. V is TRBV5-1 and J is TRBJ2-1; D is undetermined. Trimming took off 4 bases at V and 6 bases at J, with 11 bases between the two ends. The CDR3 length is 13 residues. The germline CDR1 and CDR2 sequences are SGHRS and YFSETQ. Here the CDR3 reads CASSIRPPNEQFF. The CDR3 bases are TGCGCCAGCAGCATCCGACCGCCCAATGAGCAGTTCTTC.

In its sample, this clonotype was seen a few times. The chain links TRBV30 to TRBJ2-2; D ambiguous. This CDR3 spans 11 amino acids. With 6 bases removed from V and 4 bases from J, the gap between germline ends came to 6 bases. The germline V gene encodes CDR1 GTSNPN and CDR2 SVGIG (reference sequence). CDR3 loop: CACAGTGELFF. The CDR3 region has the DNA TGTGCCTGTGCCGGCACCGGGGAGCTGTTTTTT.

This clonotype was picked up many times. The CDR3 sequence: CASSLDEVRSYEQYF. CDR3 nucleotides: TGTGCCAGCAGCTTAGATGAGGTTAGGTCCTACGAGCAGTACTTC. This chain uses TRBV7-8 with TRBJ2-7; D not certain. Germline values: CDR1 SGHVS, CDR2 FQNEAQ. The CDR3 extends over 15 amino acids. V gave up 1 base and J gave up 1 base, with 11 bases separating them.

This clonotype was seen more than once but under ten times. V is TRBV19 and J is TRBJ1-5, with D unresolved. The CDR3 contains 15 residues. CDR1 LNHDA and CDR2 SQIVND come from the germline V gene (reference sequence). V shed 0 bases and J shed 0 bases, with 6 bases lying between them. CDR3 in DNA: TGTGCCAGTAGTATAGAAGGCCGTAGCAATCAGCCCCAGCATTTT. This gives the protein CASSIEGRSNQPQHF.

The V call is TRBV7-2, the J call TRBJ2-2, with D possibly matching TRBD2 (5 bases). Trimming took off 3 bases at V and 0 bases at J, with 8 bases between the two ends. Germline V gene lookup returns CDR1 SGHTA and CDR2 FQGNSA. This CDR3 region has 15 residues. The CDR3 here is CASSLTTSNTGELFF. CDR3 coding DNA: TGTGCCAGCAGCTTGACTACCTCGAACACCGGGGAGCTGTTTTTT. Using reference TRBV7-2 and TRBJ2-2 for the parts outside the CDR3, the full variable domain is GAGVSQSPSNKVTEKGKDVELRCDPISGHTALYWYRQSLGQGLEFLIYFQGNSAPDKSGLPSDRFSAERTGGSVSTLTIQRTQQEDSAVYLCASSLTTSNTGELFFGEGSRLTVL.

This clonotype was seen repeatedly, ten times or more. The chain combines TRBV5-1 with TRBJ2-1; D is ambiguous. The CDR3 is made up of 16 amino acids. Germline V lookup: CDR1 SGHRS, CDR2 YFSETQ. Trimming took 4 bases from V and 8 from J, leaving 22 bases between them. CDR3 sequence: CASSESGLYGGDEQFF. The DNA for the CDR3 is TGCGCCAGCAGCGAATCCGGGCTTTACGGCGGCGATGAGCAGTTCTTC.

There are many counts of this clonotype. V is TRBV29-1 and J is TRBJ2-5; 8 bases agree with TRBD2. This CDR3 is 18 amino acids long. V gave up 0 bases and J gave up 8 bases; unmatched junction bases: 20. Germline loops: CDR1 SQVTM, CDR2 ANQGSEA. The CDR3: CSVEEPPGAGGRMQTQYF. CDR3 DNA: TGCAGCGTTGAAGAGCCTCCCGGGGCGGGGGGCCGAATGCAAACCCAGTACTTC. Full variable domain (missing parts from reference TRBV29-1 and TRBJ2-5): SAVISQKPSRDICQRGTSLTIQCQVDSQVTMMFWYRQQPGQSLTLIATANQGSEATYESGFVIDKFPISRPNLTFSTLTVSNMSPEDSSIYLCSVEEPPGAGGRMQTQYFGPGTRLLVL.

This clonotype was counted many times. J is TRBJ2-1 and V is TRBV7-9; 9 nucleotides agree with TRBD2. The CDR3 has 16 residues. V dropped 5 bases and J dropped 7; count of bases not matched to a gene: 12. Germline values: CDR1 SEHNR, CDR2 FQNEAQ (reference sequence). This chain's CDR3 is CASSPLAGVELNEQFF. As DNA, the CDR3 is TGTGCCAGCAGCCCCTTAGCGGGAGTGGAGCTTAATGAGCAGTTCTTC.

Ten or more counts support this clonotype. The V gene is TRBV25-1, the J gene TRBJ2-2; D is undetermined. V lost 6 bases, J lost 2 bases, and 13 bases lay in between. The germline V gene has CDR1 MGHDK and CDR2 SYGVNS. This CDR3 has 15 residues. Here the CDR3 reads CASRRSTDNTGELFF. The CDR3 region has the DNA TGTGCCAGCAGAAGGAGTACCGACAACACCGGGGAGCTGTTTTTT.

This clonotype was picked up many times. The chain couples TRBV3-1 to TRBJ2-7; D perhaps matches TRBD1 (6 bases). Germline values: CDR1 LGHDT, CDR2 YNNKEL (reference sequence). The ends were cut back, 4 bases at V and 3 bases at J, with 7 bases in the middle. The CDR3 contains 12 residues. The CDR3 sequence is CASSRGHYEQYF. DNA for the CDR3: TGTGCCAGCAGCCGGGGACACTACGAGCAGTACTTC.

To note about this clonotype: This may stem from a read error, because a much larger clone lies one nucleotide away. Lacking the conserved final phenylalanine or tryptophan, this CDR3 likely reflects a read error. This chain uses TRBV20-1 with TRBJ1-6, with D unclear. V lost 1 base and J lost 8, with 9 bases in between. The CDR3 totals 13 residues. The germline CDR1 and CDR2 sequences are DFQATT and SNEGSKA (reference sequence). This CDR3 is CSARVWEYSPLHC. The CDR3 bases are TGCAGTGCTAGAGTATGGGAGTATTCACCCCTCCACTGT.

This clonotype was counted many times. The chain employs TRBV27 and TRBJ2-1; D uncertain. This CDR3 is 14 amino acids long. V dropped 6 bases and J dropped 2 bases, with 11 bases sitting between them. Per the germline V gene, CDR1 is MNHEY and CDR2 is SMNVEV (reference sequence). For the CDR3, the DNA is TGTGCCAGCAGCTTCCTGCCCCCCTACAATGAGCAGTTCTTC. Amino acid sequence: CASSFLPPYNEQFF.

This clonotype has a handful of counts. The CDR3 DNA sequence: TGTGCCAGCAGCTTAGCTGGCTCGGGACAGGGGGCGCGGTACATTCAGTACTTC. It is translated as CASSLAGSGQGARYIQYF. V and J are TRBV7-8 and TRBJ2-4, with TRBD1 identical over 12 bases. Germline V gene lookup returns CDR1 SGHVS and CDR2 FQNEAQ. With 0 bases clipped from V and 8 bases from J, the junction kept 11 bases outside the gene matches. The CDR3 extends over 18 amino acids.

This clonotype has a count of ten or more. The V and J genes are TRBV12-3 or TRBV12-4 and TRBJ2-2; D gene ambiguous. The CDR3 has 15 amino acids. Trimming left V 3 bases short and J 1 base short, with 9 bases between. The CDR3 DNA reads as TGTGCCAGCAGTTTTTGGCAGGAGAACACCGGGGAGCTGTTTTTT. Its protein product is CASSFWQENTGELFF.

Ten or more counts support this clonotype. This chain joins TRBV20-1 and TRBJ2-7, with 7 bases matching TRBD2. Germline V gene sequence: CDR1 DFQATT, CDR2 SNEGSKA (reference sequence). This CDR3 region has 14 residues. Germline trimming cut 5 bases from V and 3 bases from J; bases unmatched to any gene: 10. CDR3 sequence reads: CSARGRVAIYEQYF. Here the CDR3 DNA reads TGCAGTGCTCGGGGGAGGGTCGCAATCTACGAGCAGTACTTC.

In this sample, this clonotype turned up many times. The J gene is TRBJ2-7, the V gene TRBV29-1, with 7 bases that match TRBD1. Germline V gene data show CDR1 as SQVTM and CDR2 as ANQGSEA. The CDR3 sequence is 14 residues long. Trimming took 2 bases from V and 0 from J; bases not matched to a gene: 4. CDR3 nucleotides: TGCAGCGTTGAATTTGGGGACAGCTCCTACGAGCAGTACTTC. Its translation is CSVEFGDSSYEQYF.

This clonotype has ten or more counts. The chain employs TRBV10-3 and TRBJ2-1, with 7 bases matching TRBD1. Looked up from germline, CDR1 is ENHRY and CDR2 is SYGVKD. The CDR3 sequence is 16 residues long. Losses at the gene ends were 6 bases for V and 8 bases for J; bases not matched to a gene: 16. The CDR3: CAISESGQYGGYEQFF. For the CDR3, the DNA is TGTGCCATCAGCGAATCGGGACAGTACGGTGGGTATGAGCAGTTCTTC.

This clonotype was counted many times. The chain uses TRBV7-3 and TRBJ2-1, with TRBD2 matching 10 bases. CDR1 and CDR2 from the germline V gene are SGHTA and FQGTGA. The V gene end was trimmed by 4 bases and the J gene end by 7 bases; junction bases not matched to a gene: 7. The CDR3 is 15 amino acids. Here the CDR3 DNA reads TGTGCCAGCAGCTCCGTAGCGGGGGGTGTGAATGAGCAGTTCTTC. It specifies CASSSVAGGVNEQFF.